Each of the 22 T cell receptor beta chains below was sequenced from the same sample in a study of Tregs in tolerant kidney transplant recipients. TCRdb keeps only in-frame clones here, not all; method: immunoSEQ multiplex PCR. Of over 60,000 clones in the sample, 98% are singletons; the top ten hold around 0.58%. The source was CD4+ T cells from blood, collected before the transplant. These receptor sequences come from a human donor who received a combined kidney and bone marrow transplant.

As concerns this clone: Germline and junction disagree at one end, which may indicate a read error. V and J are TRBV15 and TRBJ2-2, with 8 bases aligning to TRBD1. The CDR3 consists of 15 residues. In germline, CDR1 is LNHNV, CDR2 YYDKDF (reference sequence). The CDR3 here is CATSGDRGWIGELFF. Written as DNA, the CDR3 is TGTGCCACCAGCGGAGACAGGGGTTGGATCGGGGAGCTGTTTTTT.

J is TRBJ2-2 and V is TRBV18, with 11 positions matching TRBD1. The CDR3 has 16 residues. Germline lookup yields CDR1 KGHSH and CDR2 LQKENI. With V trimmed by 8 bases and J by 4 bases, 9 bases remained unmatched. The CDR3 is CASDGQGASITGELFF. Here the CDR3 DNA reads TGTGCCAGCGACGGACAGGGGGCAAGTATCACCGGGGAGCTGTTTTTT.

CDR3 loop: CASSPVENLNTEAFF. For the CDR3, the DNA is TGTGCCAGCTCACCAGTGGAGAATCTGAACACTGAAGCTTTCTTT. The V call is TRBV18, the J call TRBJ1-1; D is ambiguous. The V end lost 2 bases, the J end lost 0 bases, and 10 bases lay between the germline ends. This CDR3 has 15 residues. Germline V lookup: CDR1 KGHSH, CDR2 LQKENI.

This chain links TRBV7-9 with TRBJ2-3; D gene uncertain. Trimming cost V 5 bases and J 0 bases, with 6 bases left between them. The CDR3 runs to 13 residues. CDR1 is SEHNR, CDR2 FQNEAQ, per germline (reference sequence). In DNA form, the CDR3 reads TGTGCCAGCAGCCCTGCGAGCACAGATACGCAGTATTTT. Encoded protein: CASSPASTDTQYF.

The chain employs TRBV4-3 and TRBJ2-1; 8 positions match TRBD2. Germline CDR1 reads LGHNA; CDR2 reads YSLEER. The V segment lost 4 bases and the J segment 6 bases; nucleotides outside the gene matches: 23. The CDR3 is 20 residues long. The CDR3 loop reads CASSRQSSGSVDHPFNEQFF. The CDR3 DNA reads TGCGCCAGCAGCCGGCAATCCAGCGGGAGTGTAGACCATCCCTTCAATGAGCAGTTCTTC.

V is TRBV27 and J is TRBJ1-1; D is perhaps TRBD1 (5 bases). Germline V gene lookup returns CDR1 MNHEY and CDR2 SMNVEV (reference sequence). The ends were cut back, 4 bases at V and 11 bases at J, with 20 bases in the middle. This CDR3 has 14 amino acids. The CDR3 DNA is TGTGCCAGCAGTTCAGCGACAGAAACCAATTTGGCTTTCTTT. This codes for CASSSATETNLAFF.

This chain uses TRBV5-4 with TRBJ2-3; 7 bases are shared with TRBD1. Trimming took 2 bases from V and 3 from J; bases not matched to a gene: 3. The length of the CDR3 is 14 residues. Germline assignment: CDR1 SGHNT and CDR2 YYREEE (reference sequence). The CDR3 DNA reads TGTGCCAGCAGCTTCACAGGGGCAACAGATACGCAGTATTTT. Translated: CASSFTGATDTQYF.

The rearrangement joins TRBV15 to TRBJ1-5; D not resolved. The V end lost 0 bases, the J end lost 2 bases, and 14 bases lay between the germline ends. The CDR3 spans 17 residues. Looked up from germline, CDR1 is LNHNV and CDR2 is YYDKDF (reference sequence). CDR3 DNA: TGTGCCACCAGCAGAGATGGCGGTCGCACTCGCAATCAGCCCCAGCATTTT. This encodes CATSRDGGRTRNQPQHF.

This clone was recorded once. The chain uses TRBV10-3 and TRBJ2-1; 16 bases line up with TRBD2. Germline CDR1 reads ENHRY; CDR2 reads SYGVKD. CDR3 length: 19 amino acids. Germline trimming cut 6 bases from V and 0 bases from J; bases unmatched to any gene: 8. This chain's CDR3 is CAIRGLAGGPDSSYNEQFF. The CDR3 DNA sequence: TGTGCCATCAGGGGACTAGCGGGAGGGCCAGATAGCTCCTACAATGAGCAGTTCTTC.

V gene TRBV4-2 combines with J gene TRBJ1-6, with TRBD1 identical over 7 bases. CDR1 is LGHNA and CDR2 is YNFKEQ in the germline V gene. CDR3 length: 16 amino acids. Losses at the gene ends were 0 bases for V and 12 bases for J; bases not matched to a gene: 11. CDR3 residues: CASSQEDGQVVLPLHF. DNA of the CDR3: TGTGCCAGCAGCCAAGAAGACGGACAGGTGGTATTACCCCTCCACTTT.

The chain couples TRBV7-3 to TRBJ2-2; D is possibly TRBD2 (7 bases). V dropped 5 bases and J dropped 4 bases, with 17 bases sitting between them. The CDR3 is 16 amino acids. Looked up from germline, CDR1 is SGHTA and CDR2 is FQGTGA. The CDR3 loop reads CASSRMGGAITGELFF. The CDR3 DNA sequence: TGTGCCAGCAGCCGCATGGGGGGGGCCATCACCGGGGAGCTGTTTTTT.

The J gene is TRBJ2-1, the V gene TRBV19, with TRBD2 matching over 14 bases. CDR1 is LNHDA, CDR2 SQIVND, per germline (reference sequence). Germline trimming cut 3 bases from V and 8 bases from J; bases unmatched to any gene: 18. The CDR3 runs to 20 residues. In DNA form, the CDR3 reads TGTGCCAGTAGTATGGGCCCTCGGTCGGGGACTAGCGGGAGTCGGGATGAGCAGTTCTTC. Its protein is CASSMGPRSGTSGSRDEQFF.

The chain joins TRBV28 to TRBJ1-5; 7 nucleotides match TRBD1. Trimming removed 2 bases from V and 2 bases from J; junction bases left unmatched: 3. This CDR3 is 15 amino acids long. The V gene's germline CDR1 is MDHEN and CDR2 SYDVKM. The DNA of the CDR3 is TGTGCCAGCAGTTTACCCGGACAGGGCAATCAGCCCCAGCATTTT. This sequence encodes CASSLPGQGNQPQHF.

The rearrangement joins TRBV15 to TRBJ2-7; weak D call: TRBD1 (6 bases). The V end was cut by 0 bases, the J end by 1 base, with 10 bases between. Germline V gives CDR1 LNHNV, CDR2 YYDKDF (reference sequence). The CDR3 extends over 15 amino acids. CDR3 residues: CATSRERQASYEQYF. As DNA, the CDR3 is TGTGCCACCAGCAGAGAAAGACAGGCGTCCTACGAGCAGTACTTC. The variable domain in full, completed from reference TRBV15 and TRBJ2-7, reads DAMVIQNPRYQVTQFGKPVTLSCSQTLNHNVMYWYQQKSSQAPKLLFHYYDKDFNNEADTPDNFQSRRPNTSFCFLDIRSPGLGDTAMYLCATSRERQASYEQYFGPGTRLTVT.

This clone was picked up one time. The chain is built from TRBV6-5 and TRBJ1-5; D is perhaps TRBD1 (5 bases). V shed 6 bases and J shed 4 bases, with 16 bases lying between them. The CDR3 totals 15 residues. Germline V gene data show CDR1 as MNHEY and CDR2 as SVGAGI. The CDR3 DNA sequence: TGTGCCAGCAGAGGTGGCAGGGAAGGGAATCAGCCCCAGCATTTT. It specifies CASRGGREGNQPQHF.

The chain uses TRBV5-6 and TRBJ2-2, with D maybe TRBD2 (5 bases). The CDR3 runs 16 residues. V lost 0 bases and J lost 5, with 14 bases in between. Germline V gene sequence: CDR1 SGHDT, CDR2 YYEEEE. As DNA, the CDR3 is TGTGCCAGCAGCTTGGCCGTCTGGGAGCGAACCGGGGAGCTGTTTTTT. Translated, it gives CASSLAVWERTGELFF.

The chain combines TRBV6-6 with TRBJ2-3; 7 bases line up with TRBD1. J was trimmed by 4 bases and V by 0 bases; bases with no gene match: 4. CDR3 length: 15 residues. Germline V lookup: CDR1 MNHNY, CDR2 SVGAGI (reference sequence). CDR3 amino acids: CASSYSKTGADTQYF. The DNA of the CDR3 is TGTGCCAGCAGTTACTCGAAAACAGGGGCAGATACGCAGTATTTT.

J is TRBJ2-7 and V is TRBV5-4, with D possibly matching TRBD2 (6 bases). The V end lost 4 bases, the J end lost 0 bases, and 17 bases lay between the germline ends. The length of the CDR3 is 16 residues. Germline-derived CDR1 and CDR2 are SGHNT and YYREEE (reference sequence). The CDR3 nucleotides read TGTGCCAGCAGCCCCTCGCGGGGAAAAAACTCCTACGAGCAGTACTTC. It specifies CASSPSRGKNSYEQYF.

The J gene is TRBJ2-3, the V gene TRBV9, with 14 bases identical to TRBD2. This CDR3 has 18 residues. The germline CDR1 and CDR2 sequences are SGDLS and YYNGEE. V dropped 0 bases and J dropped 5; count of bases not matched to a gene: 8. The CDR3 reads CASSVVGTSGGAVDTQYF. The CDR3 DNA reads TGTGCCAGCAGCGTAGTGGGGACTAGCGGGGGAGCAGTAGATACGCAGTATTTT.

The chain uses TRBV6-6 and TRBJ1-2, with D perhaps TRBD1 (5 bases). Trimming cost V 0 bases and J 0 bases, with 11 bases left between them. The germline V gene has CDR1 MNHNY and CDR2 SVGAGI (reference sequence). CDR3 length: 16 amino acids. The CDR3 region is CASSYSAGGANYGYTF. In nucleotides, the CDR3 is TGTGCCAGCAGTTACTCGGCGGGGGGAGCTAACTATGGCTACACCTTC.

The chain is built from TRBV9 and TRBJ2-5; 9 bases are shared with TRBD2. The ends lost 3 bases at V and 1 base at J; junction bases unmatched: 10. Germline V gives CDR1 SGDLS, CDR2 YYNGEE. The CDR3 extends over 17 amino acids. The CDR3 region is CASSAGRLAGLQETQYF. The DNA of the CDR3 is TGTGCCAGCAGCGCCGGTAGGCTAGCGGGGCTCCAAGAGACCCAGTACTTC. Using reference TRBV9 and TRBJ2-5 for the parts outside the CDR3, the full variable domain is DSGVTQTPKHLITATGQRVTLRCSPRSGDLSVYWYQQSLDQGLQFLIQYYNGEERAKGNILERFSAQQFPDLHSELNLSSLELGDSALYFCASSAGRLAGLQETQYFGPGTRLLVL.

This clone has just one count. CDR3 in amino acids: CASSLGGEGQETQYF. In DNA form, the CDR3 reads TGTGCCAGCAGCTTAGGCGGGGAAGGTCAAGAGACCCAGTACTTC. This chain uses TRBV11-3 with TRBJ2-5; tentatively, D is TRBD2 (6 bases). The V and J ends lost 1 base and 2 bases respectively, with 11 bases between them. The CDR3 has 15 amino acids. CDR1 is SGHNT and CDR2 is YENEEA in the germline V gene.